This TCR beta chain was identified in a study of T cell responses to AZD1222 COVID-19 vaccine. Study-level points and caveats: Baseline antibody screening turned up just five to seven seropositive AZD1222 recipients. In all cases, repertoires were sampled only after the peak T cell response.

The data were produced by immunoSEQ multiplex PCR, yet TCRdb's version contains in-frame clones alone and is incomplete. The table shows over 110,000 clones, with about 92% occurring only once. V was trimmed by 5 bases and J by 5 bases, leaving 13 bases between them. The V gene's germline CDR1 is SGHTA and CDR2 FQGNSA. The CDR3 sequence is 14 residues long. A word on this clone: Antigen unknown.

This sample comprised peripheral blood, obtained on day 0 of AZD1222 vaccination. The chain has TRBV7-2 and TRBJ2-1, with D tentatively TRBD1 (6 bases). This TCR came from an adult in good health. The CDR3 here is CASSMTGHNNEQFF. As DNA, the CDR3 is TGTGCCAGCAGCATGACAGGACACAACAATGAGCAGTTCTTC.